This T cell receptor (beta chain) emerged from a study of cytomegalovirus exposure and HLA in healthy donors (dated by TCRdb to about 2017). Describing the broader study: An earlier analysis of several hundred of the donors reported around 280 Gb of sequence data and 117 million unique TCR beta sequences obtained from about 179 million T cells. An early release that covered several hundred HLA-typed donors contained about 300 gigabases of sequencing data and approximately 85 million unique TCR sequences. Of the roughly 400 genotyped donors, about 80% fell in the genetic ancestry cluster associated with self-reported Caucasian donors. The study aimed to test whether signatures of past pathogen exposure could be identified by cataloging public T cell receptors. The study profiled the T cell repertoires of more than 500 subjects by immunosequencing and related them to cytomegalovirus serostatus. Along with the approximately 650-subject first cohort, a separate validation cohort of 120 different subjects was used. To predict cytomegalovirus infection status, the study combined high-throughput TCR immunosequencing, statistical association of individual TCRs with disease status, and machine learning. In a later analysis, previously published TCR beta repertoires from some 640 donors were re-analyzed and high-resolution HLA genotyping was added so that TCR occurrence patterns could be studied. Rather than drawing on any new phenotypic data, the later analysis identified candidate immune exposures from TCR beta sequences and the way those sequences occurred across donors. An earlier analysis of around 580 of the donors used high-throughput TCR beta sequencing to judge whether each TCR beta V gene segment behaved as functional or pseudogenic. Donor age, sex, ethnicity and CMV serostatus were compiled alongside the repertoire data. Genome-wide SNP genotypes for about 60% of the roughly 670 donors were used in a later genetic analysis, which treated that subset as a discovery cohort. All discovery cohort repertoires had been generated on a single sequencing platform. HLA typing included class I and class II loci at four-digit resolution. Typing coverage varied by locus: about 620-630 donors for A, B, C, DRB1 and DQB1; approximately 500 for DQA1; about 570 for DPA1; around 450 for DPB1. Because of strong linkage in the cohort, roughly five DR-DQ haplotypes were treated as single units for association and clustering. Among around 400 genotyped donors of the cohort, an average of about 240,000 unique TCR beta nucleotide sequences were sequenced per donor, approximately 20% of them non-productive.

This clone was observed a few times. Its antigen specificity is not known. There are no base qualities to consult, and no much larger clone falls within one base. In total, 500 to 700 healthy bone marrow donors made up the cohort. All cohort members were sampled while nominally healthy, although unrecorded immune exposures were likely present. The donor tested CMV seropositive, placing the donor among the 289 seropositive members of the cohort. Every donor gave a peripheral blood sample, and the peripheral blood mononuclear cells from that sample were used for TCR beta sequencing. Genomic DNA was extracted from the blood cell samples with the Qiagen DNeasy Blood Extraction Kit. The study at large found these results: Across donors, most TCR sequences were observed very rarely, whereas some public TCRs were present in many individuals. A later genetic analysis associated a missense DCLRE1C variant with V-gene and J-gene trimming of TCR beta chains, and an independent cohort replicated the association. According to a later genetic analysis, donors in an Asian-associated ancestry cluster had fewer N-insertions in productive TCRs than the approximately 650-donor mean. A cluster of highly shared sequence variants was judged likely to represent a technical artifact of the sequencing pipeline. In an earlier analysis of 587 of the donors, most TCR beta V segments were observed in productive rearrangements about 90% or about 30% of the time, broadly matching IMGT annotations. A later analysis found that most CMV-associated TCR beta chains appeared HLA-restricted, with HLA associations seemingly driven largely by CMV exposure. In both the original and validation cohorts, the classifier was reported to diagnose cytomegalovirus status with high specificity and sensitivity. HLA typing was unavailable for some donors at each locus, so association tests used only the typed subset. In a later analysis, the rate of TCR association differed among HLA loci, with DRB1 alleles having the most associated TCRs and HLA-C alleles having the fewest. Linkage disequilibrium might explain the correlated functional status among segregating V segments, but an unknown experimental factor could not be ruled out. This cohort had only TCR beta chains sequenced, and the lack of alpha or paired-chain data limited which features could be detected. A further reported finding was that TCR beta sequences accurately predicted the HLA-A and HLA-B alleles for most subjects in the first cohort. In vitro tests confirmed that a few of the cytomegalovirus-associated TCR beta chains recognize cytomegalovirus antigens. A total of 150 or so TCR beta chains were listed by the study as associated with cytomegalovirus. According to the authors, the approach could potentially be generalized to other disease states and immunological phenotypes. The only immune exposure information available for the cohort was CMV serostatus. Assigning TCR associations to individual alleles was difficult when HLA alleles, especially DR and DQ, strongly co-occurred. Roughly uniform sequencing depth across donors was assumed in presence/absence analyses, although this assumption may not hold. Because counts were too low, some 17 rarely observed V segments, including chromosome 9 orphons, were excluded from the earlier analysis of roughly 580 of the donors. Specific HLA alleles were associated with some 15,000 TCR beta sequences at a false discovery rate of 0.05 in a later analysis. Compared with equally common non-associated chains, HLA-associated TCR beta chains in a later analysis were more clonally expanded and had lower generation probabilities. Because the 87-base-pair reads could not distinguish some IMGT-functional V segments, including TRBV6-2 and TRBV6-3, those segments were excluded. A later analysis reported that several top co-occurrence clusters appeared linked to parvovirus B19, influenza, CMV and Epstein-Barr virus.

The CDR3 contains 15 residues, cysteine and phenylalanine counted. The kept DNA is CDR3 alone, 45 bases in frame from the first base. Looking up the germline V gene (reference sequence) yields CDR1 SEHNR and CDR2 FQNEAQ. V is pruned by 4 bases and J by 6 bases, leaving 12 bases of the junction without a gene match. Libraries were made using the immunoSEQ multiplex PCR assay. For the multiplex PCR, a mixture combining 60 forward primers for TCR Vbeta segments and 13 reverse primers for TCR Jbeta segments was used. The CDR3 region of rearranged TCR beta genes was amplified from genomic DNA with a multiplex PCR assay. The Illumina HiSeq System was used to sequence the amplified TCR beta libraries as 87-base-pair reads. As for the authors' bioinformatics: A later analysis counted around 72 million unique TCR beta chains across the 690 or so repertoires, and roughly 9.9 million of these chains were shared by at least two donors. Raw reads were error-corrected and collapsed into unique sequences by a nearest-neighbor algorithm in which closely related sequences were merged to remove PCR and sequencing errors. To assign V, D and J gene segments, CDR3 sequences were aligned to IMGT reference sequences. For a sequence to be retained, at least a six-nucleotide match to both a V gene segment and a J gene segment was required. A rearrangement counted as productive if the CDR3 had no stop codons and remained in frame with V and J, and every other rearrangement counted as non-productive. Following IMGT convention, CDR3 was defined as the stretch from the second conserved V-encoded cysteine to the conserved J-encoded phenylalanine. The earlier analysis of around 640 of the donors excluded sequences that lacked an unambiguous match to a single V gene segment. In an earlier analysis of roughly 500 of the donors, V segments were called functional above 56.7% productive rearrangements and were called segregating when the between-donor standard deviation exceeded 5%. A statistical classification framework was developed to diagnose cytomegalovirus status using the catalog of TCR beta chain sequences. In a later analysis, TCR nucleotide sequences were compared against IMGT/GENE-DB human TR gene sequences so that V and J genes could be assigned. Using the TCRdist pipeline, a later analysis assigned CDR3 sequences along with most-parsimonious VDJ recombination scenarios. In a later analysis, each TCR beta chain was defined by its CDR3 amino acid sequence together with its V-gene family, and reads without a unique V-gene family were excluded. As a way to deal with suspected cross-contamination and a sequencing artifact, a later analysis dropped over 550 nucleotide sequences that were highly shared and had low generation probability. In a later analysis, a clonal expansion index was calculated for each public chain from normalized within-repertoire ranks of inferred template counts. In a later analysis, generation probabilities were computed with a VDJ recombination model fitted to out-of-frame rearrangements, and the resulting probabilities were checked against IGoR. A later analysis scored TCR-TCR, TCR-HLA and TCR-CMV co-occurrence with hypergeometric tests, applying a repertoire-size bias correction to TCR pairs. A later analysis estimated false discovery rates by permuting HLA or CMV assignments 20 times. In a later analysis, co-occurring TCRs were grouped using DBSCAN, and TCRdist sequence similarity was added for clustering within HLA-allele-positive subsets. Co-occurrence clustering excluded repertoires with fewer than 30,000 or more than 120,000 public chains, plus five with anomalous nucleotide sharing. Imported from immuneACCESS, the table was reduced by TCRdb to in-frame sequences with V and J called. These copies leave out some clones; in studies compared against another copy, an unresolved V gene accounts for under half, and the cause of the remainder is not known. The V and J calls and clone size were taken over from that table, and D and trimming were inferred from the DNA. A total of about 85,000 clones appear in this sample, approximately 80% of them only once. Around 23% of the sample comes from the top ten.

The sequence derives from a woman aged 45-60 years in good health and CMV-seropositive. What was sequenced was PBMCs. The sequence joins TRBV7-9 to TRBJ2-7; TRBD1 fits 7 bases in the junction. The encoded CDR3 is CASSSTGIWSGEQYF. DNA sequence: TGTGCCAGCAGCTCGACAGGGATTTGGTCGGGCGAGCAGTACTTC.